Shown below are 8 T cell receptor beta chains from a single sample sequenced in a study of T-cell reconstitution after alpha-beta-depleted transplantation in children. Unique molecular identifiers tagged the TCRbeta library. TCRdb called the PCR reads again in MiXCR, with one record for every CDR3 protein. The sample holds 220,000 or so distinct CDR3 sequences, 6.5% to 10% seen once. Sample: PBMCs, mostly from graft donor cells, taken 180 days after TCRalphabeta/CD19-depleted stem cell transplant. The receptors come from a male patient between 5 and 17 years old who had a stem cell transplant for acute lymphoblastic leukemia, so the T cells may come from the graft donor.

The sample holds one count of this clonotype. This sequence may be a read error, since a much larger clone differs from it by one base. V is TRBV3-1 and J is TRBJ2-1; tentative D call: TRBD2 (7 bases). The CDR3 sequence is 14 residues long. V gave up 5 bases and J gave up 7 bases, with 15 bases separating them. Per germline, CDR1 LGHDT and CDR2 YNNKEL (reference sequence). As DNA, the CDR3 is TGTGCCAGCAGCGAGGAGGGGGAGGGTAATGAGCAGTTCTTC. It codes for CASSEEGEGNEQFF.

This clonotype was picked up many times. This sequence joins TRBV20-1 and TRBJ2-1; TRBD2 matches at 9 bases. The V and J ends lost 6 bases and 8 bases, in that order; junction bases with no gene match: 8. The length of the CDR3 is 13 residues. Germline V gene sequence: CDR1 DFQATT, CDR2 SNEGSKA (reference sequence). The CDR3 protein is CSARGRAWHEQFF. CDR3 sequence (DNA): TGCAGTGCACGCGGGAGGGCCTGGCATGAGCAGTTCTTC.

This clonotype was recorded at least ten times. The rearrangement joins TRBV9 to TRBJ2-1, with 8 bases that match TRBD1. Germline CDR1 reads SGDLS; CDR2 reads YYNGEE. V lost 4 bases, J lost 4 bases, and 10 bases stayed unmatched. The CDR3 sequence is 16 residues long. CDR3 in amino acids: CASSPPPGGPYNEQFF. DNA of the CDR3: TGTGCCAGCAGCCCACCCCCAGGGGGCCCATACAATGAGCAGTTCTTC.

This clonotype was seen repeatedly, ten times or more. CDR3 amino acids: CASSYSRQDYYGYTF. CDR3 DNA sequence: TGTGCCAGCAGTTACTCGCGGCAGGATTACTATGGCTACACCTTC. The chain is built from TRBV6-5 and TRBJ1-2; D is ambiguous. Trimming stripped 0 bases from V and 3 bases from J, with 11 bases between. The CDR3 length is 15 residues. In germline, CDR1 is MNHEY, CDR2 SVGAGI.

CDR3 coding DNA: TGTGCCAGCAGCTCGACCAGGGACACTGAAGCTTTCTTT. Translation: CASSSTRDTEAFF. The chain combines TRBV7-6 with TRBJ1-1; possibly TRBD1 for D (5 bases). Trimming pared 4 bases from V and 3 bases from J, leaving 9 bases between. Germline CDR1 is SGHVS and CDR2 is FNYEAQ. The CDR3 is 13 residues long.

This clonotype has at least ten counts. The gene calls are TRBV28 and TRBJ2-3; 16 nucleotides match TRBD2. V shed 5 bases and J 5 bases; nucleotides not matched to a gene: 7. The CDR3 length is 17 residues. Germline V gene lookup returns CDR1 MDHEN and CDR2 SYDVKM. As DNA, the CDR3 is TGTGCCAGCAGTCCCGGGACTAGCGGGAGGGCCAGAGATACGCAGTATTTT. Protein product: CASSPGTSGRARDTQYF. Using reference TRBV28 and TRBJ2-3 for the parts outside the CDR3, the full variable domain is DVKVTQSSRYLVKRTGEKVFLECVQDMDHENMFWYRQDPGLGLRLIYFSYDVKMKEKGDIPEGYSVSREKKERFSLILESASTNQTSMYLCASSPGTSGRARDTQYFGPGTRLTVL.

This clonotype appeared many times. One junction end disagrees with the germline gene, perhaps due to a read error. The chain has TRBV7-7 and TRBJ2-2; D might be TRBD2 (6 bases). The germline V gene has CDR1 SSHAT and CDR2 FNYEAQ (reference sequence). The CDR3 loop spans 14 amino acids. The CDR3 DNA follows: TGTGCTAGCAGCCCGGGACTCTACACCGGGGAGCTGTTTTTT. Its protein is CASSPGLYTGELFF.

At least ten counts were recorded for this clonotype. CDR3 sequence (DNA): TGTGCCAGCAGCCCGGGACAGGGTGACGGCTACACCTTC. Protein product: CASSPGQGDGYTF. This chain uses TRBV3-1 with TRBJ1-2, with 9 bases aligning to TRBD1. The length of the CDR3 is 13 residues. The V gene's germline CDR1 is LGHDT and CDR2 YNNKEL (reference sequence). V lost 4 bases and J lost 8; bases outside the gene matches: 5.